This paragraph reports one TCR beta chain. The target of this receptor is not known. Per-base quality was not reported, and no clone a single base away is much larger than it. This entry is derived from a study of regulatory T cells in long-lasting Graves disease (dated by TCRdb to the early 2020s). With regard to the full study: Newly diagnosed Graves' disease patients had taken antithyroid drugs for less than 3 months. This study used TCR sequencing and RNA sequencing of peripheral blood to compare persistent Graves' disease patients against newly diagnosed Graves' disease patients. The study was registered as a clinical trial and conducted in China. A total of about 33 samples were covered by TCR sequencing, comprising roughly 13 persistent and around 20 newly diagnosed Graves' disease patients. The investigation overall reported the following: Sequencing and analysis were limited to the TCR beta chain. Preferential use of TRBV28, TRBJ1-2 and TRBJ2-5 was observed in persistent disease, whereas TRBV20-1 and TRBJ2-1 were favored in newly diagnosed disease. Lower TCR Shannon entropy and fewer highly expanded clones were observed in persistent Graves' disease patients than in newly diagnosed patients, which suggested clonal expansion. Because the primary lesion, thyroid tissue, could not be accessed, the study looked at peripheral blood alone. The authors noted that the small sample size was a limitation that may lower accuracy. Persistent patients shared more public clonotypes among themselves (approximately 2,500) than newly diagnosed patients did (nearly 1,000).

Libraries were made using multiplex PCR. Sequencing instrument: Illumina HiSeq 4000. CDR3 regions were amplified by Arm-PCR with iRepertoire HTBI primers to construct TCR beta libraries. Before sequencing, the PCR products underwent gel purification. The paper's processing steps were these. Gene usage analysis of CDR3 amino acid clonotypes used the roughly 62 TRBV and about 13 TRBJ segments found across samples. COPE and FqMerger were used to merge the filtered high-quality paired reads into contigs. Contigs were aligned with BLAST to IMGT TRBV, TRBD and TRBJ reference genes, and CDR3 was defined per IMGT. Highly expanded clones were defined as clonotypes with a frequency above 0.1%. Repertoire diversity was measured by Shannon entropy, and V-J evenness by the Gini coefficient. A clonotype was considered public if more than one individual shared it. TCRdb applied fastp at Q25 and MiXCR to the public reads, then kept only in-frame beta chains. Entries that share a CDR3 protein sequence are merged under the most common genes and DNA. The V and J calls, along with clone size, are taken from TCRdb and not from the paper's own processing. In all, the sample holds some 330,000 distinct CDR3 sequences, and 12% of those were seen once. Approximately 20% of the sample belongs to the ten largest clones.

Per the publication, the time point label means: newly diagnosed GD, antithyroid drugs for less than 3 months. For both TCR sequencing and RNA sequencing, RNA was extracted from PBMCs in TRIzol. The diagnosis of Graves' disease was made according to American Thyroid Association guidelines. Patients were recruited from an endocrinology department in Xi'an, China. Each patient gave about 10 milliliters of peripheral blood, collected in an EDTA anticoagulant tube. PBMCs were isolated by Ficoll Paque Plus density gradient separation without further T cell sorting. An Agilent 2100 Bioanalyzer and agarose gel were used to assess RNA quality, and a NanoDrop 2000 was used to measure RNA concentration. Spanning cysteine to phenylalanine, the CDR3 consists of 14 amino acids. Only CDR3 DNA remains: 42 bases, in frame from the first base. Trimming takes 6 bases off V and 5 bases off J; junction bases not matched to a gene: 7. Sequences MNHNS (CDR1) and SASEGT (CDR2) are obtained from the germline V gene.

A further study also used this sample, focusing on T cells in Graves' hyperthyroidism and ophthalmopathy. As the second paper documents: Graves' hyperthyroidism was defined as stable when no progression to ophthalmopathy occurred over 18 months of follow-up. The hyperthyroidism patients were between 18 and 65 years old and newly diagnosed, with a disease duration of less than 2 months. Patients with uncontrolled infections, other autoimmune diseases, pregnancy or lactation were excluded. Clinical symptoms, serum thyroxine and TRAb, thyroid ultrasound, and orbital computed tomography formed the basis for the diagnoses. For the first round of RT-PCR on the TCR CDR3, the HTBI primer set was used together with the Qiagen OneStep RT-PCR kit. Most expanded thyroid clonotypes (frequency above 0.001) were also detected in blood, suggesting blood repertoires may reflect thyroid immune responses. A 13 V-J signature model separated ophthalmopathy from stable hyperthyroidism, with around 91% sensitivity and roughly 82% specificity in cross-validation and 80%/75% in testing. During validation, the model predicted progression to ophthalmopathy a median of around 6 months ahead of onset, with roughly 65% sensitivity and almost 75% specificity. To identify TCR V-J signatures that set the groups apart, the researchers used a discovery cohort of about a hundred patients, made up of 40 to 45 with Graves' ophthalmopathy and 55 to 65 with stable Graves' hyperthyroidism. Whether ophthalmopathy could be predicted prospectively was tested in an independent validation cohort made up of about 20 hyperthyroidism patients plus 17 patients who later progressed to ophthalmopathy. The 100 or so discovery patients were randomly divided into training and test sets at a 7:3 ratio. In addition, the study compared T-cell repertoires in thyroid tissue and in blood from six Graves' hyperthyroidism patients. After sampling, hyperthyroidism patients received methimazole starting at 30 mg daily, and ophthalmopathy patients received high-dose intravenous methylprednisolone. Libraries were constructed in a second round of multiplex PCR, after which size selection and purification were carried out. The libraries were sequenced on an Illumina HiSeq2000 using paired-end 100 bp reads. SOAPnuke was used to process the raw data, removing reads that contained adapters or uncalled bases, had a mean Phred below 15, or lacked an exact match to the constant primer or identifier. COPE v1.2.5 was used to merge the high-quality paired reads, and each unique nucleotide sequence was defined as a clonotype. Clonotypes were aligned to IMGT TRBV, TRBD and TRBJ reference segments using MiTCR v1.1. The analysis included only V-J combinations with a frequency above 0.0001, which together covered approximately 99% of the repertoires. The TCS score was defined as F50 (clonal expansion) divided by E x V (chaos), with BLOSUM62-based TCRdist calculated between CDR3 peptides within each V-J. Welch's t-statistics and random forest reduced around 550 V-J features to 13, which were used in a naive Bayes classifier (R e1071). Sample size was not statistically predetermined, and blinding of investigators to group allocation was not performed. The paper reports TCR Vbeta CDR3 sequencing of approximately 140 peripheral blood samples: over 40 ophthalmopathy, 70 to 85 hyperthyroidism and about 17 progressor patients.

This sequence was found in a woman younger than 30 with Graves disease. Donor details come from another sample of the same person, matched by shared clones. The material was peripheral blood mononuclear cells (PBMCs), obtained at new diagnosis, from a patient treated with antithyroid drugs. The sequence joins TRBV6-1 to TRBJ1-5; 7 nucleotides in the junction match TRBD1. CDR3 reads: CASRETQGDQPQHF. The sequenced DNA is TGTGCCAGCAGGGAAACCCAGGGGGATCAGCCCCAGCATTTT.